These 29 T cell receptor beta chains came from one sample sequenced in a study of shared clonotypes between healthy human individuals (dated by TCRdb to the early 2020s). Library method: the immunoSEQ multiplex PCR assay. The table comes from immuneACCESS by way of TCRdb, which keeps in-frame sequences with V and J called. Part of the clones is missing from these tables; in studies checked, under half for an unresolved V gene and the rest for unknown reasons. The sample includes roughly 2.2 million clones, with over 90% observed a single time. The top ten clones comprise roughly 0.36% of the sample. Sequencing input: naive CD4+ T cells from PBMCs. The cell subset or site label, read with the paper, signifies: CD45RA+ positively selected. These receptors were taken from a man between 18 and 29 years old in good health. Some clones in this sample may be carry-over from other donors' samples.

V is TRBV5-8 and J is TRBJ2-5; D perhaps matches TRBD1 (6 bases). Germline CDR1 and CDR2: SGHTS and YDEGEE. CDR3 size: 14 residues. The germline V and J ends were trimmed by 0 bases and 4 bases, with 10 bases remaining between them. DNA of the CDR3: TGTGCCAGCAGCTTGGAGAGGGGGACAGAGACCCAGTACTTC. This translates into CASSLERGTETQYF.

V is TRBV18 and J is TRBJ1-1; 9 bases are a match to TRBD1. Germline V lookup: CDR1 KGHSH, CDR2 LQKENI. V gave up 2 bases and J gave up 4 bases; unmatched junction bases: 8. CDR3 size: 16 residues. CDR3 nucleotide sequence: TGTGCCAGCTCACCATCACAGGGGGCTAGTGTCACTGAAGCTTTCTTT. Its translation: CASSPSQGASVTEAFF.

In its sample, this clone was seen once. The chain carries TRBV7-9 and TRBJ2-7, with D possibly matching TRBD1 (6 bases). The germline V gene encodes CDR1 SEHNR and CDR2 FQNEAQ (reference sequence). Deletions cut 6 bases from V and 5 bases from J, with 17 bases between. This CDR3 spans 14 amino acids. The CDR3 DNA reads TGTGCCAGCAGGACGGATTCACAGGGAAACGAGCAGTACTTC. It codes for CASRTDSQGNEQYF. Based on the CDR3 plus reference TRBV7-9 and TRBJ2-7, the full variable domain is DTGVSQNPRHKITKRGQNVTFRCDPISEHNRLYWYRQTLGQGPEFLTYFQNEAQLEKSRLLSDRFSAERPKGSFSTLEIQRTEQGDSAMYLCASRTDSQGNEQYFGPGTRLTVT.

The chain carries TRBV27 and TRBJ1-5; TRBD1 matches 9 bases. The CDR3 length is 17 residues. From germline, CDR1 is MNHEY and CDR2 SMNVEV (reference sequence). The junction had 12 bases not matched to a gene; V was cut back by 4 bases and J by 5 bases. The CDR3 DNA follows: TGTGCCAGCAGTTCCCGATTCCTTCGGACAGGGGATCAGCCCCAGCATTTT. This codes for CASSSRFLRTGDQPQHF.

The gene calls are TRBV29-1 and TRBJ2-5; the D is unclear. Trimming stripped 7 bases from V and 5 bases from J, with 14 bases between. This CDR3 spans 12 amino acids. Germline V gene data show CDR1 as SQVTM and CDR2 as ANQGSEA. CDR3 coding DNA: TGCAGCGCCTCAGGACCAGAGGAGACCCAGTACTTC. Residues: CSASGPEETQYF. Together with reference TRBV29-1 and TRBJ2-5, the CDR3 gives the full variable domain: SAVISQKPSRDICQRGTSLTIQCQVDSQVTMMFWYRQQPGQSLTLIATANQGSEATYESGFVIDKFPISRPNLTFSTLTVSNMSPEDSSIYLCSASGPEETQYFGPGTRLLVL.

This rearrangement joins TRBV9 to TRBJ1-2, with no clear D. With 3 bases removed from V and 2 bases from J, the gap between germline ends came to 17 bases. The CDR3 has 16 residues. From germline, CDR1 is SGDLS and CDR2 YYNGEE. The CDR3 sequence is CASSGGLGPLNYGYTF. The CDR3 DNA sequence: TGTGCCAGCAGCGGCGGACTTGGGCCCCTAAACTATGGCTACACCTTC.

V usage is TRBV2 and J usage is TRBJ2-7; D may be TRBD2 (5 bases). CDR1 and CDR2 (germline): SNHLY, FYNNEI. The V gene lost 3 bases and the J gene lost 0 bases, with 6 bases spanning the gap. The CDR3 spans 13 residues. The CDR3 reads CASSDGSSYEQYF. DNA for the CDR3: TGTGCCAGCAGTGATGGGAGCTCCTACGAGCAGTACTTC. The full variable domain, with the rest looked up from reference TRBV2 and TRBJ2-7, is EPEVTQTPSHQVTQMGQEVILRCVPISNHLYFYWYRQILGQKVEFLVSFYNNEISEKSEIFDDQFSVERPDGSNFTLKIRSTKLEDSAMYFCASSDGSSYEQYFGPGTRLTVT.

The V call is TRBV4-1, the J call TRBJ1-2; 9 nucleotides line up with TRBD1. The CDR3 is 16 amino acids. The germline gives CDR1 MGHRA, CDR2 YSYEKL. The J segment lost 6 bases and the V segment lost 2 bases, leaving 10 bases of the junction unmatched. CDR3 DNA: TGCGCCAGCAGCCAAAAGGTTTTGGGACAGGGAAATGGCTACACCTTC. Amino acids: CASSQKVLGQGNGYTF.

This chain uses TRBV7-3 with TRBJ2-7, with 9 bases fitting TRBD2. The CDR3 runs 15 residues. Trimming at V came to 2 bases and at J to 3 bases, leaving 5 bases not matched to a gene. Germline CDR1 is SGHTA and CDR2 is FQGTGA. The CDR3 sequence: CASSLSSGTYYEQYF. In DNA, the CDR3 is TGTGCCAGCAGCTTATCTAGCGGGACCTACTACGAGCAGTACTTC.

This clone was counted a few times. The sample has other DNA sequences that encode this CDR3 too. This chain's CDR3 is CASSLEANTEAFF. Written as DNA, the CDR3 is TGTGCCAGCAGCTTGGAGGCGAACACTGAAGCTTTCTTT. The chain couples TRBV7-3 to TRBJ1-1; D gene unclear. CDR1 SGHTA and CDR2 FQGTGA come from the germline V gene. V was cut by 3 bases and J by 1 base, with 6 bases left in between. The CDR3 is 13 amino acids. The complete variable domain, with remaining parts taken from reference TRBV7-3 and TRBJ1-1, reads GAGVSQTPSNKVTEKGKYVELRCDPISGHTALYWYRQSLGQGPEFLIYFQGTGAADDSGLPNDRFFAVRPEGSVSTLKIQRTERGDSAVYLCASSLEANTEAFFGQGTRLTVV.

This clone was recorded once. The V call is TRBV19, the J call TRBJ2-7, with TRBD2 identical over 8 bases. The V and J ends lost 7 bases and 6 bases, in that order; junction bases with no gene match: 11. CDR3 length: 14 residues. Germline V gene data show CDR1 as LNHDA and CDR2 as SQIVND (reference sequence). The CDR3 protein is CASTTHIAGTEQYF. Here the CDR3 DNA reads TGTGCCAGTACTACCCATATAGCGGGAACCGAGCAGTACTTC.

The gene calls are TRBV11-3 and TRBJ2-2; 7 positions agree with TRBD1. Unmatched junction bases numbered 17, after V lost 6 bases and J lost 7 bases. The CDR3 is 17 amino acids. Germline V lookup: CDR1 SGHNT, CDR2 YENEEA. For the CDR3, the DNA is TGTGCCAGCAGTCAAGAACAGAGGGGGCTCTATCACGGGGAGCTGTTTTTT. This codes for CASSQEQRGLYHGELFF.

The chain recombines TRBV28 with TRBJ2-6; 7 bases map to TRBD2. Germline values: CDR1 MDHEN, CDR2 SYDVKM. Germline trimming cut 3 bases from V and 0 bases from J; bases unmatched to any gene: 8. The CDR3 loop spans 18 amino acids. This CDR3 is CASSLAGAPYSGANVLTF. The DNA of the CDR3 is TGTGCCAGCAGTTTGGCGGGAGCCCCCTACTCTGGGGCCAACGTCCTGACTTTC. Complete variable domain (other parts from reference TRBV28 and TRBJ2-6): DVKVTQSSRYLVKRTGEKVFLECVQDMDHENMFWYRQDPGLGLRLIYFSYDVKMKEKGDIPEGYSVSREKKERFSLILESASTNQTSMYLCASSLAGAPYSGANVLTFGAGSRLTVL.

This CDR3 is CASSDTSGSTDTQYF. CDR3 DNA sequence: TGTGCCAGCAGTGATACTAGCGGAAGCACAGATACGCAGTATTTT. The rearrangement uses TRBV2 and TRBJ2-3, with 8 bases matching TRBD2. The CDR3 loop spans 15 amino acids. Germline CDR1 SNHLY, CDR2 FYNNEI. J was trimmed by 0 bases and V by 3 bases; bases with no gene match: 2.

This clone was found once. The V gene is TRBV5-1, the J gene TRBJ1-3; 8 bases match TRBD1. The length of the CDR3 is 16 residues. V lost 0 bases and J lost 7; bases outside the gene matches: 9. Germline values: CDR1 SGHRS, CDR2 YFSETQ. CDR3 nucleotides: TGCGCCAGCAGCTTGGCCCAGGGGGCGAGTCGGAACACCATATATTTT. Translating it yields CASSLAQGASRNTIYF. The full variable domain, with the rest looked up from reference TRBV5-1 and TRBJ1-3, is KAGVTQTPRYLIKTRGQQVTLSCSPISGHRSVSWYQQTPGQGLQFLFEYFSETQRNKGNFPGRFSGRQFSNSRSEMNVSTLELGDSALYLCASSLAQGASRNTIYFGEGSWLTVV.

The chain couples TRBV7-2 to TRBJ2-7; a possible D gene is TRBD1 (5 bases). This CDR3 has 16 amino acids. The germline V gene encodes CDR1 SGHTA and CDR2 FQGNSA. The V end was cut by 5 bases, the J end by 3 bases, with 20 bases between. The CDR3: CASSRLGHLRDYEQYF. CDR3 in DNA: TGTGCCAGCAGCCGACTTGGACACCTAAGGGACTACGAGCAGTACTTC.

The chain has TRBV7-8 and TRBJ2-7, with D perhaps assigned TRBD1 or TRBD2 (5 bases each). Trimming shortened V by 0 bases and J by 5 bases, and 8 bases separated the two germline ends. CDR3 size: 13 residues. CDR1 is SGHVS, CDR2 FQNEAQ, per germline. CDR3 sequence: CASSLAWGNEQYF. CDR3 nucleotides: TGTGCCAGCAGCTTAGCGTGGGGGAACGAGCAGTACTTC.

V and J are TRBV29-1 and TRBJ2-1; tentative D call: TRBD2 (6 bases). There are 13 residues in the CDR3. Germline V CDR1 and CDR2: SQVTM, ANQGSEA. V was trimmed by 6 bases and J by 4 bases, leaving 13 bases between them. The CDR3, as DNA: TGCAGCGTAACCGGGACTGGATACAATGAGCAGTTCTTC. It is translated as CSVTGTGYNEQFF.

This chain connects TRBV28 to TRBJ2-7; possibly TRBD1 for D (7 bases). This CDR3 region has 17 residues. The germline CDR1 and CDR2 sequences are MDHEN and SYDVKM. V was pared by 6 bases and J by 4 bases, with 25 bases between. The CDR3 nucleotides read TGTGCCAGCAGGCCGACGGGCGGGACAGCCGTAGTATACGAGCAGTACTTC. It codes for CASRPTGGTAVVYEQYF.

This sequence joins TRBV11-2 and TRBJ2-7, with TRBD2 matching over 8 bases. Germline-derived CDR1 and CDR2 are SGHAT and FQNNGV. This CDR3 comprises 16 residues. With V trimmed by 1 base and J by 2 bases, 7 bases remained unmatched. CDR3 DNA: TGTGCCAGCAGCTTAGTATTTGCGGGAGGTCCCTACGAGCAGTACTTC. Protein sequence: CASSLVFAGGPYEQYF.

In its sample, this clone was seen once. The sample has other DNA sequences that encode this CDR3 too. The rearrangement joins TRBV18 to TRBJ2-2; no clear D gene. Between the trimmed V and J ends, which lost 2 bases and 6 bases, there was a span of 4 bases. This CDR3 region has 12 residues. Germline CDR1 is KGHSH and CDR2 is LQKENI. This CDR3 reads CASSPGSGELFF. As DNA, the CDR3 is TGTGCCAGCTCACCAGGGTCCGGGGAGCTGTTTTTT.

The chain couples TRBV30 to TRBJ1-5, with 7 bases identical to TRBD1. This CDR3 contains 15 residues. Germline CDR1 GTSNPN, CDR2 SVGIG (reference sequence). Trimming at V came to 0 bases and at J to 3 bases, leaving 5 bases not matched to a gene. CDR3 loop: CAWSVKQGLNQPQHF. CDR3 coding DNA: TGTGCCTGGAGTGTAAAACAGGGGCTCAATCAGCCCCAGCATTTT.

The chain employs TRBV28 and TRBJ2-1; D uncertain. The CDR3 totals 16 residues. CDR1 is MDHEN, CDR2 SYDVKM, per germline. Trimming removed 6 bases from V and 0 bases from J, with 15 bases in between. DNA for the CDR3: TGTGCCAGCAGCGGCAACCAGGCGAGCTCCTACAATGAGCAGTTCTTC. Its protein is CASSGNQASSYNEQFF.

The CDR3 here is CSVGVGEQYF. The CDR3 DNA is TGCAGCGTTGGGGTGGGAGAGCAGTACTTC. The chain is built from TRBV29-1 and TRBJ2-7; D is uncertain. Trimming shortened V by 4 bases and J by 7 bases, and 8 bases separated the two germline ends. The CDR3 has 10 amino acids. Germline V lookup: CDR1 SQVTM, CDR2 ANQGSEA.

V is TRBV6-5 and J is TRBJ2-1; D perhaps matches TRBD2 (5 bases). Per germline, CDR1 MNHEY and CDR2 SVGAGI. V lost 4 bases and J 3 bases, leaving 13 bases between the germline ends. The CDR3 sequence is 15 residues long. The CDR3: CASSSHERSYNEQFF. Written as DNA, the CDR3 is TGTGCCAGCAGTTCACACGAGCGGAGCTACAATGAGCAGTTCTTC.

The chain employs TRBV6-1 and TRBJ2-1; TRBD1 agrees at 11 bases. The V gene's germline CDR1 is MNHNS and CDR2 SASEGT. The CDR3 spans 14 residues. Trimming cost V 9 bases and J 4 bases; bases outside gene matches: 5. The CDR3 protein is CASTGTGGYNEQFF. CDR3 nucleotide sequence: TGTGCCAGTACCGGGACAGGGGGGTACAATGAGCAGTTCTTC.

The chain has TRBV7-6 and TRBJ1-5; D perhaps matches TRBD1 (5 bases). This CDR3 comprises 16 residues. Trimming cost V 1 base and J 6 bases, with 16 bases left between them. Per the germline V gene, CDR1 is SGHVS and CDR2 is FNYEAQ. This CDR3 reads CASSLENPGLGQPQHF. The CDR3 DNA reads TGTGCCAGCAGCTTAGAAAATCCGGGACTTGGTCAGCCCCAGCATTTT. The full variable domain, in which reference TRBV7-6 and TRBJ1-5 provide the parts outside the CDR3, is GAGVSQSPRYKVTKRGQDVALRCDPISGHVSLYWYRQALGQGPEFLTYFNYEAQQDKSGLPNDRFSAERPEGSISTLTIQRTEQRDSAMYRCASSLENPGLGQPQHFGDGTRLSIL.

The V and J genes are TRBV4-1 and TRBJ2-7; D gene uncertain. CDR1 is MGHRA, CDR2 YSYEKL, per germline. This CDR3 has 12 amino acids. The V and J ends lost 5 bases and 0 bases respectively, with 5 bases between them. This chain's CDR3 is CASSSVSYEQYF. DNA for the CDR3: TGCGCCAGCAGCTCCGTCTCCTACGAGCAGTACTTC.

This clone was observed a single time. The chain combines TRBV25-1 with TRBJ2-7, with D possibly being TRBD1 (5 bases). Trimming shortened V by 8 bases and J by 2 bases, and 13 bases separated the two germline ends. In germline, CDR1 is MGHDK, CDR2 SYGVNS. The CDR3 is 13 residues long. Written as DNA, the CDR3 is TGTGCCAGCGGGGCTCGGCAAGCCTACGAGCAGTACTTC. This encodes CASGARQAYEQYF.